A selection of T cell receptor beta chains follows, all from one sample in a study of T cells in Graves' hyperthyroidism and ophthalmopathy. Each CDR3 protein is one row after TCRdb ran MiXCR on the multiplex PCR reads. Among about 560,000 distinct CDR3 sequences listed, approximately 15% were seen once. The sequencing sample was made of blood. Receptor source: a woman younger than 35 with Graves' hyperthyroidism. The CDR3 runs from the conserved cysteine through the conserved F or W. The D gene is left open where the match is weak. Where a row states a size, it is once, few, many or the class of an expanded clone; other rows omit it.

DNA: TGTGCCAGCTCACCCAGGAATAGCAATCAGCCCCAGCATTTT
CDR3: CASSPRNSNQPQHF
size: few
V: TRBV18
D: NA
J: TRBJ1-5

DNA: TGTGCCACCTACCCCGGGGGGCGCAACTATGGCTGCACCTTC
CDR3: CATYPGGRNYGCTF
size: once
V: TRBV24-1
D: NA
J: TRBJ1-2

DNA: TGTGCCAGCAGCGAGTACACAGGGTCCTCCTACGAGCAGTACTTC
CDR3: CASSEYTGSSYEQYF
size: NA
V: TRBV9
D: NA
J: TRBJ2-7

DNA: TGTGCCAGCAGCTCGCAGGGGGCTAGGAATGAAAAACTGTTTTTT
CDR3: CASSSQGARNEKLFF
size: NA
V: TRBV7-2
D: TRBD1
J: TRBJ1-4

DNA: TGTGCCAGCAGTTACTCGTACAGGGCACCCCAAGAGACCCAGTACTTC
CDR3: CASSYSYRAPQETQYF
size: many
V: TRBV6-2/TRBV6-3
D: NA
J: TRBJ2-5

DNA: TGTGCCAGCAGCTTAACTGGACAGGGATACACTGAAGCTTTCTTT
CDR3: CASSLTGQGYTEAFF
size: NA
V: TRBV7-9
D: TRBD1
J: TRBJ1-1

DNA: TGTGCCAGCAGCCAGAGAGGGGGTAACACTGAAGCTTTCTTT
CDR3: CASSQRGGNTEAFF
size: few
V: TRBV4-2
D: NA
J: TRBJ1-1

DNA: TGTGCCAGCAGTGAAGCTCCCCCCTCTAGCCGGGCTCTCAATGAGCAGTTCTTC
CDR3: CASSEAPPSSRALNEQFF
size: NA
V: TRBV6-1
D: NA
J: TRBJ2-1

DNA: TGTGCCAGCGGAAGTGGGACAGGGGGGAAACAGCCCCAGCATTTT
CDR3: CASGSGTGGKQPQHF
size: few
V: TRBV25-1
D: TRBD1
J: TRBJ1-5

DNA: TGTGCCGCAAGAGACAGTTTGCCCAATTCACCCCTCCACTTT
CDR3: CAARDSLPNSPLHF
size: NA
V: TRBV24-1
D: NA
J: TRBJ1-6